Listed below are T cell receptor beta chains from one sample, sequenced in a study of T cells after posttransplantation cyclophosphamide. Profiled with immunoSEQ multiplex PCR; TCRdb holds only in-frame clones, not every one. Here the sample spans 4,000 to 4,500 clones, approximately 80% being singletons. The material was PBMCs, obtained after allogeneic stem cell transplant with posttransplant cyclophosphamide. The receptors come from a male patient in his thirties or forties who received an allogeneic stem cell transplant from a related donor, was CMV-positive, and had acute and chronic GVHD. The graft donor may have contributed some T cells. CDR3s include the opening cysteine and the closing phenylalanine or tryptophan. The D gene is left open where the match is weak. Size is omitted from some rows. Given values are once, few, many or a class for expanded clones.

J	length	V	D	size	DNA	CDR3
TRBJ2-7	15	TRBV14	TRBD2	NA	TGTGCCAGCAGCCCTAAACTAGCGGGAGTCTACGAGCAGTACTTC	CASSPKLAGVYEQYF
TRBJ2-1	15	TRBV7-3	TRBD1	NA	TGTGCCAGCAGCTTAGTAGGGGGCGTGGGTGGTGAGCAGTTCTTC	CASSLVGGVGGEQFF
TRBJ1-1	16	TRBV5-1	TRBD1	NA	TGCGCCAGCAGTACTACAGGGACAGGGGGCAACACTGAAGCTTTCTTT	CASSTTGTGGNTEAFF
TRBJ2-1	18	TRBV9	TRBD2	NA	TGTGCCAGCAGCGTAGGGCCCACGATCGCAGCGGGGTACAATGAGCAGTTCTTC	CASSVGPTIAAGYNEQFF
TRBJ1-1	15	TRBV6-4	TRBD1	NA	TGTGCCAGCAGCGCCGAAGACAGGGACTACACTGAAGCTTTCTTT	CASSAEDRDYTEAFF
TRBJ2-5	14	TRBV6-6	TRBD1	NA	TGTGCCAGCAGTTCGACAGGGGGCTTCGCGACCCAGTACTTC	CASSSTGGFATQYF
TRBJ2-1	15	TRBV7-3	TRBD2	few	TGTGCCAGCAGCCCGGGAGGGGGGCTATACAATGAGCAGTTCTTC	CASSPGGGLYNEQFF
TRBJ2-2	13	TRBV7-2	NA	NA	TGTGCCAGCAGATTTCCAGGGGCCGGGGAGCTGTTTTTT	CASRFPGAGELFF
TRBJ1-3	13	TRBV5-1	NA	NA	TGCGCCAGCAGGCAAGGGGATGGAAACACCATATATTTT	CASRQGDGNTIYF
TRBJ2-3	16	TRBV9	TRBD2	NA	TGTGCCAGCAGCGCGCAGGGACTAGCGGGAGCAGATACGCAGTATTTT	CASSAQGLAGADTQYF
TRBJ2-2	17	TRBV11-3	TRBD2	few	TGTGCCAGCAGCCACATAGCGGGAGTGGTGGACACCGGGGAGCTGTTTTTT	CASSHIAGVVDTGELFF
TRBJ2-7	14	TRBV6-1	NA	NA	TGTGCCAGCAGTGAAGGCCTAGGATCCTACGAGCAGTACTTC	CASSEGLGSYEQYF
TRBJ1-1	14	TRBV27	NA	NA	TGTGCCAGCAGTTTAGTGGCGGAGTCCACTGAAGCTTTCTTT	CASSLVAESTEAFF
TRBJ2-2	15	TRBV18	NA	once	TGTGCCAGCTCCCAGGAGCGGTTAGACACCGGGGAGCTGTTTTTT	CASSQERLDTGELFF
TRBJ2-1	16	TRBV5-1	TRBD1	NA	TGCGCCAGCACCCGACCAGGGACAGGGGGCTTCAATGAGCAGTTCTTC	CASTRPGTGGFNEQFF
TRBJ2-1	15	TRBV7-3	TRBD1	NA	TGTGCCAGCAGCTTAGAGGGACAGGTCTACAATGAGCAGTTCTTC	CASSLEGQVYNEQFF
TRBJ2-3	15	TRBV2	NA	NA	TGTGCCAGCAGCCCTCCGGAGGTTGGCACAGATACGCAGTATTTT	CASSPPEVGTDTQYF
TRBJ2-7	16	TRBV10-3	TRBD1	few	TGTGCCATCAACGGCAGGGGGCGGAATAACGCCTACGAGCAGTACTTC	CAINGRGRNNAYEQYF
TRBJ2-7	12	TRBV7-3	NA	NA	TGTGCCAGCAGTGCACGGGACTACGAGCAGTACTTC	CASSARDYEQYF
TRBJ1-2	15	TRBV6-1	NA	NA	TGTGCCAGCAGTGAAGTTGGTCAGAACCGCTATGGCTACACCTTC	CASSEVGQNRYGYTF
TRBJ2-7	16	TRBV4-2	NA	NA	TGTGCCAGCAGCCAAGATAGGAGTCAGGGGTTTTACGAGCAGTACTTC	CASSQDRSQGFYEQYF
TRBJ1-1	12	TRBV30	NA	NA	TGTGCCTGGAGCGCGGGGATTACTGAAGCTTTCTTT	CAWSAGITEAFF
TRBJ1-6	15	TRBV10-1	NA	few	TGCGCCAGCAGTGATAGCGGACCGAAGAATTCACCCCTCCACTTT	CASSDSGPKNSPLHF
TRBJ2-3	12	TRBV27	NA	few	TGTGCCAGCAGTTTCCGGGGGGATACGCAGTATTTT	CASSFRGDTQYF
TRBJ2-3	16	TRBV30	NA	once	TGTGCCTGGAGTGTAGGGTCAGGGGCAGGTTTAGATACGCAGTATTTT	CAWSVGSGAGLDTQYF
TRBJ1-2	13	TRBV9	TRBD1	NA	TGTGCCAGCAGCGTCGACAGGGCTGTTGGCTACACCTTC	CASSVDRAVGYTF
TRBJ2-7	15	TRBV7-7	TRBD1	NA	TGTGCTAGCAGCCTAGGGACAGGGGGCGCGTCAGAGCAGTACTTC	CASSLGTGGASEQYF
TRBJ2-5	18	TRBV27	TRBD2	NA	TGTGCCAGCAGTTTCCGGAGGACTAGCGGACCCACGCGGGAGACCCAGTACTTC	CASSFRRTSGPTRETQYF
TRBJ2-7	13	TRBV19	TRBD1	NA	TGTGCCAGTAGTAGACAGGGGAAGGCCGAGCAGTACTTC	CASSRQGKAEQYF
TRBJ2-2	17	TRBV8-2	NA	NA	TGTGGCAGTGAGGTTGACCTAGGAGACGTCGACACCGGGGAGCTGTTTTTT	CGSEVDLGDVDTGELFF
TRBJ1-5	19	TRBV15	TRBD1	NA	TGTGCCACCAGCTCGCAACGGGACAGGGGATTTTATAGCAATCAGCCCCAGCATTTT	CATSSQRDRGFYSNQPQHF
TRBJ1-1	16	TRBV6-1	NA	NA	TGTGCCAGCAGTGACCCCGACACTACAGGGTACGCTGAAGCTTTCTTT	CASSDPDTTGYAEAFF
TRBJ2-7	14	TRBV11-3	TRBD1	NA	TGTGCCAGCACGATAGGACAGGGGTACTACGAGCAGTACTTC	CASTIGQGYYEQYF
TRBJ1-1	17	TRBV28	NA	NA	TGTGCCAGCAGAGCCCCGCCCGGGACAACCCTTAACACTGAAGCTTTCTTT	CASRAPPGTTLNTEAFF
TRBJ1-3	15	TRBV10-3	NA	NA	TGTGCCATCAGTGAGTCTGTCAGGGGCGGAAACACCATATATTTT	CAISESVRGGNTIYF
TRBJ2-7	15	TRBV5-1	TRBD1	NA	TGCGCCAGCAGTCGGTTGGGACAGGGTCTCGGGGAGCAGTACTTC	CASSRLGQGLGEQYF
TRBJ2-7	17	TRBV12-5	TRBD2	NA	TGTGCTAGTGGTTTGACACGGGGGGGGGTAGGGTCCTACGAGCAGTACTTC	CASGLTRGGVGSYEQYF
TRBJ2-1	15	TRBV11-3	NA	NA	TGTGCCAGCAGCTTAGCCGGGACTCGGGTTCGGGAGCAGTTCTTC	CASSLAGTRVREQFF
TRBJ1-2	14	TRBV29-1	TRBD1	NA	TGCAGCTCTTATGCCGGGACAGGGGAGGCTGGCTACACCTTC	CSSYAGTGEAGYTF
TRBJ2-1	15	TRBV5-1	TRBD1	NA	TGCGCCAGCAGCTTTACACCCGGGACAGTCAATGAGCAGTTCTTC	CASSFTPGTVNEQFF
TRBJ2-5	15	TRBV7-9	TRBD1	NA	TGTGCTGGCCTAACACAGGGGACAGGAGGAGAGACCCAGTACTTC	CAGLTQGTGGETQYF
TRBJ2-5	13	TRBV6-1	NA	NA	TGTGCCAGCAGCCGGGACTACCAAGAGACCCAGTACTTC	CASSRDYQETQYF
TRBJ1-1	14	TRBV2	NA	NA	TGTGCCAGCAGTGAAAACAAAGTGAACACTGAAGCTTTCTTT	CASSENKVNTEAFF
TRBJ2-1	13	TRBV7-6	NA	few	TGTGCGAGCAGCTTAGGCGGGGCCACTGAGCAGTTCTTC	CASSLGGATEQFF
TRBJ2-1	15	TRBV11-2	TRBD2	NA	TGTGCCAGCAGCGATAGCGGGAGAGGAGCGAATGAGCAGTTCTTC	CASSDSGRGANEQFF
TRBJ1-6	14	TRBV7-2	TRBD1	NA	TGTGCCAGCAGCCTGGGACAGGGTGGATCACCCCTCCACTTT	CASSLGQGGSPLHF
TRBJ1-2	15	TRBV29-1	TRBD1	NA	TGCAGCGTTGGTGTAGGACAGGGAGGGAACTATGGCTACACCTTC	CSVGVGQGGNYGYTF
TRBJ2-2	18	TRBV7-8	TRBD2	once	TGTGCCAGCAGCTTAAAGGTCTCGGCGGGAGATCCCACCGGGGAGCTGTTTTTT	CASSLKVSAGDPTGELFF
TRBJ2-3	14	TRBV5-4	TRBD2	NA	TGTGCCAGCAGCTTGGGACTAGCCACAGATACGCAGTATTTT	CASSLGLATDTQYF
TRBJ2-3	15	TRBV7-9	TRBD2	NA	TGTGCCAGCAGCTTTACGGGAGGACTCACAGATACGCAGTATTTT	CASSFTGGLTDTQYF
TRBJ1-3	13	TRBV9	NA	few	TGTGCCAGCAGCGCAGATACTGGAAACACCATATATTTT	CASSADTGNTIYF
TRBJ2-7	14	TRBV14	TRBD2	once	TGTGCCAGCAGCGACGGACTAGCGCTATACGAGCAGTACTTC	CASSDGLALYEQYF
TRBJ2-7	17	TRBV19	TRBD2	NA	TGTGCCAGTAGTAGGTCTAGCGGGAGCCAAAGAGTTGGCGAGCAGTACTTC	CASSRSSGSQRVGEQYF
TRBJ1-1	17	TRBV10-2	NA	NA	TGCGCCAGCAGTGAGTCGCGGAGGGCCGATACGAACACTGAAGCTTTCTTT	CASSESRRADTNTEAFF
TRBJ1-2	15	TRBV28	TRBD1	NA	TGTGCCAGCAGGGCAGACAGGGTTGAAATCTATGGCTACACCTTC	CASRADRVEIYGYTF
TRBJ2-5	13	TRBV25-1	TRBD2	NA	TGTGCCAGCAGCGGGGGGGGGCAAGAGACCCAGTACTTC	CASSGGGQETQYF
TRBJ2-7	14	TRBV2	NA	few	TGTGCCAGCAGCCGCGGAGGTACCCCCTACGAGCAGTACTTC	CASSRGGTPYEQYF
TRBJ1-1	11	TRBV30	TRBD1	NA	TGTGCCTGGGGCAGGGGGCTCGAAGCTTTCTTT	CAWGRGLEAFF
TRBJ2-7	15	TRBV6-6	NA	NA	TGTGCCAGCACCCGAGATGGCGGATCCTCCTACGAGCAGTACTTC	CASTRDGGSSYEQYF
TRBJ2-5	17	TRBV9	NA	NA	TGTGCCAGCTCCGACGGCCGGTGGTCGGAGTACCAAGAGACCCAGTACTTC	CASSDGRWSEYQETQYF